This T cell receptor beta chain was documented in a study of blood T cell repertoires in COVID-19. Across the study: PBMCs, B-cell-depleted T cells, or T cells provided the cDNA or gDNA that made up the material.

CDR3 length: 17 residues. Germline CDR1 MNHEY, CDR2 SVGEGT. The ends lost 2 bases at V and 2 bases at J; junction bases unmatched: 10. Seattle patients were enrolled during active infection and followed longitudinally. This clone was found a few times. TCRdb keeps only in-frame clones here, not all; method: immunoSEQ multiplex PCR. The table records 270,000 or so clones, 70% to 85% of them present only once. The clonotype originates from a human donor with COVID-19, enrolled during active disease. The donor label of this sample is uncertain. This chain uses TRBV6-2 or TRBV6-3 with TRBJ2-3, with TRBD2 matching over 7 bases. Sequencing was performed on peripheral blood. CDR3 DNA: TGTGCCAGCAGTTACGGCCTCGACAGCGGGAACACAGATACGCAGTATTTT. This translates into CASSYGLDSGNTDTQYF.